A single sample is the source of the 7 T cell receptor beta chains below, sequenced in a study of spatial heterogeneity in lung cancer. Using its own MiXCR run on the 5' RACE reads, TCRdb lists one record per CDR3 protein. The sample has over 6,000 distinct CDR3 sequences, 1% to 1.5% seen once. General study results and limits: Counts of expanded alpha and beta TCRs within tumors tracked the tumor nonsynonymous mutation count.

Antigens of these TCRs are unknown. Time point here: sample taken at primary tumor resection. Sequenced material: lung tumor tissue, taken at surgery. These receptors originate from a male donor with early-stage non-small cell lung cancer.

This clonotype was found many times. A much more abundant neighbour one base away suggests this may be a read error. The rearrangement uses TRBV20-1 and TRBJ1-1, with D tentatively TRBD1 (6 bases). Germline CDR1 reads DFQATT; CDR2 reads SNEGSKA (reference sequence). The CDR3 loop spans 13 amino acids. The CDR3 DNA sequence: TGCAGTGCTGGAGACAGGTGGAACACTGAAGCTTTCTTT. Translating it yields CSAGDRWNTEAFF.

This clonotype was detected a few times. This may arise from a read error, as a much more abundant clone is one base away. This chain links TRBV5-1 with TRBJ1-4; 7 nucleotides match TRBD1. Germline-derived CDR1 and CDR2 are SGHRS and YFSETQ. The CDR3 covers 14 residues. V shed 4 bases, J shed 5 bases, and the junction held 5 bases outside the gene matches. The CDR3 loop is CASSRQGCNEKLFF. The CDR3 DNA reads as TGCGCCAGCAGCAGACAGGGCTGCAATGAAAAACTGTTTTTT.

This clonotype was counted ten times or more. J is TRBJ1-5 and V is TRBV7-3; D is undetermined. The V and J ends lost 3 bases and 3 bases respectively, with 6 bases between them. Germline V gives CDR1 SGHTA, CDR2 FQGTGA. The CDR3 is 13 residues long. In DNA, the CDR3 is TGTGCCAGCAGCTTCGGGATCAATCAGCCCCAGCATTTT. Amino acids: CASSFGINQPQHF.

This clonotype is large. This chain uses TRBV3-1 with TRBJ2-7; 10 bases agree with TRBD1. Per germline, CDR1 LGHDT and CDR2 YNNKEL (reference sequence). The CDR3 length is 13 residues. V was clipped by 7 bases and J by 4 bases; unmatched bases: 4. The CDR3 spells CASIGQGEYEQYF. The CDR3 coding sequence is TGTGCCAGCATTGGACAGGGGGAGTACGAGCAGTACTTC.

This clonotype ranks as medium-sized. The chain employs TRBV20-1 and TRBJ1-2; 7 bases align to TRBD1. The CDR3 loop spans 12 amino acids. V shed 4 bases, J shed 3 bases, and the junction held 2 bases outside the gene matches. Germline V gene lookup returns CDR1 DFQATT and CDR2 SNEGSKA (reference sequence). The CDR3 DNA is TGCAGTGCTAAGGGGGCGTACTATGGCTACACCTTC. Amino acids: CSAKGAYYGYTF.

This clonotype has a count of ten or more. V and J are TRBV5-1 and TRBJ1-4, with 7 bases identical to TRBD1. The germline V gene has CDR1 SGHRS and CDR2 YFSETQ. Trimming cost V 4 bases and J 6 bases; bases outside gene matches: 6. The CDR3 is 14 residues long. The chain's CDR3 is CASSTEDRDEKLFF. The CDR3 DNA reads as TGCGCCAGCAGCACCGAAGACAGGGATGAAAAACTGTTTTTT.

In its sample, this clonotype is medium-sized. V is TRBV5-1 and J is TRBJ2-3, with TRBD1 matching 9 bases. The V segment lost 3 bases and the J segment 3 bases; nucleotides outside the gene matches: 2. The germline V gene has CDR1 SGHRS and CDR2 YFSETQ. This CDR3 is 14 amino acids long. This chain's CDR3 is CASSSDRGTDTQYF. The CDR3 nucleotides are TGCGCCAGCAGCTCGGACAGGGGTACAGATACGCAGTATTTT.